Below are 19 T cell receptor beta chains sequenced from a single sample in a study of OX40 agonist ivuxolimab in advanced cancers. Measured with immunoSEQ multiplex PCR; TCRdb has only the in-frame clones, and not every one. Of about 110,000 clones detected, roughly 90% appear once; the ten largest clones hold less than 0.35%. The sequencing used CD4+ or CD8+ T cells sorted from blood, collected in a trial of the OX40 agonist ivuxolimab. These receptors were taken from an adult with an advanced solid tumor such as melanoma, head and neck, liver or kidney cancer.

The chain links TRBV5-1 to TRBJ1-5; D not certain. Per the germline V gene, CDR1 is SGHRS and CDR2 is YFSETQ. V lost 2 bases to trimming and J lost 2 bases, with 23 bases between them. CDR3 length: 19 residues. CDR3 coding DNA: TGCGCCAGCAGCTTAGAGAGGAGGGAAGTTATACGTGGCAATCAGCCCCAGCATTTT. Translated: CASSLERREVIRGNQPQHF.

V usage is TRBV27 and J usage is TRBJ1-1, with unresolved D. Germline CDR1 is MNHEY and CDR2 is SMNVEV (reference sequence). The V gene lost 3 bases and the J gene lost 0 bases, with 17 bases spanning the gap. This CDR3 has 17 amino acids. CDR3: CASSFDIRTSLNTEAFF. The CDR3 DNA reads as TGTGCCAGCAGTTTCGATATACGGACTAGCTTGAACACTGAAGCTTTCTTT.

V and J are TRBV6-6 and TRBJ1-5, with 8 bases that match TRBD1. CDR3 length equals 14 residues. CDR1 is MNHNY, CDR2 SVGAGI, per germline (reference sequence). Trimming cost V 6 bases and J 6 bases; bases outside gene matches: 7. The CDR3: CASSPRTGTQPQHF. In nucleotides, the CDR3 is TGTGCCAGCAGCCCTAGGACAGGGACTCAGCCCCAGCATTTT.

The chain joins TRBV5-4 to TRBJ1-3, with 9 bases aligning to TRBD1. Germline values: CDR1 SGHNT, CDR2 YYREEE (reference sequence). V was pared by 2 bases and J by 4 bases, with 4 bases of the junction left unmatched. The CDR3 covers 15 residues. Here the CDR3 reads CASSLDRGYGNTIYF. CDR3 nucleotides: TGTGCCAGCAGCTTAGACAGGGGGTACGGAAACACCATATATTTT.

The rearrangement joins TRBV5-1 to TRBJ1-2, with TRBD1 identical over 9 bases. J was trimmed by 3 bases and V by 0 bases; bases with no gene match: 18. The germline V gene has CDR1 SGHRS and CDR2 YFSETQ. There are 20 residues in the CDR3. The CDR3 DNA follows: TGCGCCAGCAGCTTGGCCTTTGGGACAGGGACCGCCAGAGGAGACTATGGCTACACCTTC. It is translated as CASSLAFGTGTARGDYGYTF. Full variable domain (outside the CDR3, taken from reference TRBV5-1 and TRBJ1-2): KAGVTQTPRYLIKTRGQQVTLSCSPISGHRSVSWYQQTPGQGLQFLFEYFSETQRNKGNFPGRFSGRQFSNSRSEMNVSTLELGDSALYLCASSLAFGTGTARGDYGYTFGSGTRLTVV.

This rearrangement joins TRBV10-3 to TRBJ1-6, with TRBD1 as a possible D gene (5 bases). The V gene's germline CDR1 is ENHRY and CDR2 SYGVKD. The CDR3 totals 16 residues. Trimming took off 0 bases at V and 9 bases at J, with 15 bases between the two ends. Here the CDR3 reads CAISESSRARASPLHF. DNA of the CDR3: TGTGCCATCAGTGAGTCGTCCAGGGCGCGCGCTTCACCCCTCCACTTT.

The chain is built from TRBV12-5 and TRBJ2-7; no clear D gene. The CDR3 runs 12 residues. Germline V gene data show CDR1 as LGHNT and CDR2 as FRNRAP. V lost 4 bases, J lost 0 bases, and 4 bases lay in between. In nucleotides, the CDR3 is TGTGCTAGTGGTTCAAACTCCTACGAGCAGTACTTC. This sequence encodes CASGSNSYEQYF. Full variable domain (missing parts from reference TRBV12-5 and TRBJ2-7): DARVTQTPRHKVTEMGQEVTMRCQPILGHNTVFWYRQTMMQGLELLAYFRNRAPLDDSGMPKDRFSAEMPDATLATLKIQPSEPRDSAVYFCASGSNSYEQYFGPGTRLTVT.

The chain couples TRBV7-3 to TRBJ2-6; TRBD2 is a possible D gene (5 bases). The V end was cut by 2 bases, the J end by 0 bases, with 11 bases between. CDR3 size: 17 residues. CDR1 SGHTA and CDR2 FQGTGA come from the germline V gene. The CDR3 sequence: CASSLDGIPSGANVLTF. CDR3 sequence (DNA): TGTGCCAGCAGCTTAGACGGGATCCCCTCTGGGGCCAACGTCCTGACTTTC.

This clone was seen just once. The rearrangement uses TRBV2 and TRBJ2-1; D assignment may be TRBD1 or TRBD2 (5 bases each). The V gene's germline CDR1 is SNHLY and CDR2 FYNNEI. CDR3 length equals 16 residues. Trimming stripped 5 bases from V and 0 bases from J, with 14 bases between. This CDR3 reads CASSPSGPSSYNEQFF. The DNA for the CDR3 is TGTGCCAGCAGTCCTTCGGGACCAAGCTCCTACAATGAGCAGTTCTTC. Together with reference TRBV2 and TRBJ2-1, the CDR3 gives the full variable domain: EPEVTQTPSHQVTQMGQEVILRCVPISNHLYFYWYRQILGQKVEFLVSFYNNEISEKSEIFDDQFSVERPDGSNFTLKIRSTKLEDSAMYFCASSPSGPSSYNEQFFGPGTRLTVL.

The chain recombines TRBV7-3 with TRBJ2-1, with D perhaps TRBD2 (5 bases). The CDR3 is 15 residues long. Germline lookup yields CDR1 SGHTA and CDR2 FQGTGA. Trimming pared 3 bases from V and 0 bases from J, leaving 9 bases between. The chain's CDR3 is CASSLNRDSYNEQFF. DNA of the CDR3: TGTGCCAGCAGCTTGAACCGGGACTCCTACAATGAGCAGTTCTTC.

The chain is built from TRBV28 and TRBJ2-6; 8 nucleotides agree with TRBD1. The CDR3 is made up of 14 amino acids. Germline V gene data show CDR1 as MDHEN and CDR2 as SYDVKM. The V gene end was trimmed by 10 bases and the J gene end by 1 base; junction bases not matched to a gene: 3. This CDR3 reads CATGGNSGANVLTF. DNA of the CDR3: TGTGCCACAGGGGGCAATTCTGGGGCCAACGTCCTGACTTTC.

The chain couples TRBV5-4 to TRBJ1-2; 7 bases map to TRBD1. Germline CDR1 and CDR2: SGHNT and YYREEE (reference sequence). V trimming: 0 bases; J trimming: 3 bases; junction bases outside the gene matches: 8. This CDR3 has 16 amino acids. The CDR3 sequence is CASSLAGTGDDYGYTF. The CDR3 nucleotides read TGTGCCAGCAGCTTGGCCGGTACAGGGGATGACTATGGCTACACCTTC. Combining the CDR3 with reference TRBV5-4 and TRBJ1-2 gives the whole variable domain ETGVTQSPTHLIKTRGQQVTLRCSSQSGHNTVSWYQQALGQGPQFIFQYYREEENGRGNFPPRFSGLQFPNYSSELNVNALELDDSALYLCASSLAGTGDDYGYTFGSGTRLTVV.

V is TRBV27 and J is TRBJ1-2; tentatively, D is TRBD1 (6 bases). V was trimmed by 4 bases and J by 5 bases, leaving 14 bases between them. This CDR3 contains 14 residues. Germline CDR1 reads MNHEY; CDR2 reads SMNVEV (reference sequence). CDR3 nucleotides: TGTGCCAGCAGTTCCGGTAGGGGGGAGTATGGCTACACCTTC. This codes for CASSSGRGEYGYTF.

The rearrangement uses TRBV2 and TRBJ2-3, with 7 nucleotides matching TRBD2. CDR1 is SNHLY and CDR2 is FYNNEI in the germline V gene. The J segment lost 0 bases and the V segment lost 0 bases, leaving 0 bases of the junction unmatched. The CDR3 runs 15 residues. The CDR3 nucleotides are TGTGCCAGCAGTGAAGCTAGCGGGAGCACAGATACGCAGTATTTT. Its protein is CASSEASGSTDTQYF.

The CDR3, as DNA: TGTGCCAGCTCACCACGGGTCCCAGGTGAACTCACCGGGGAGCTGTTTTTT. Translating it yields CASSPRVPGELTGELFF. This chain links TRBV18 with TRBJ2-2; D uncertain. Looked up from germline, CDR1 is KGHSH and CDR2 is LQKENI. The CDR3 runs 17 residues. The V gene lost 1 base and the J gene lost 4 bases, with 16 bases spanning the gap.

The genes are TRBV5-1 and TRBJ2-1; a weak D match, TRBD2 (6 bases). Trimming shortened V by 0 bases and J by 7 bases, and 11 bases separated the two germline ends. This CDR3 is built from 14 residues. The germline gives CDR1 SGHRS, CDR2 YFSETQ. The CDR3, as DNA: TGCGCCAGCAGCTTGGGCGGGACTCAGAATGAGCAGTTCTTC. This translates into CASSLGGTQNEQFF.

Here the CDR3 reads CASSKTGLAVGEQFF. The CDR3 DNA is TGTGCCAGCAGTAAAACGGGACTAGCCGTTGGTGAGCAGTTCTTC. The chain employs TRBV6-6 and TRBJ2-1, with 9 positions matching TRBD2. The germline V gene has CDR1 MNHNY and CDR2 SVGAGI (reference sequence). V was clipped by 5 bases and J by 9 bases; unmatched bases: 11. The length of the CDR3 is 15 residues.

The J gene is TRBJ2-5, the V gene TRBV7-2; tentative D call: TRBD1 (6 bases). The end of the DNA fits TRBJ2-7 better, so the J call may be wrong. Germline V lookup: CDR1 SGHTA, CDR2 FQGNSA. The length of the CDR3 is 15 residues. CDR3 sequence: CASSSGSGADYEQYF. CDR3 DNA: TGTGCCAGCAGCTCTGGGTCAGGGGCGGACTACGAGCAGTACTTC.

The V and J genes are TRBV29-1 and TRBJ1-1; no firm D call. This CDR3 region has 12 residues. CDR1 is SQVTM, CDR2 ANQGSEA, per germline. V was pared by 1 base and J by 9 bases, with 12 bases between. The CDR3 loop reads CSVEGLGLQAFF. The CDR3 DNA sequence: TGCAGCGTTGAAGGCCTCGGCCTGCAAGCTTTCTTT.